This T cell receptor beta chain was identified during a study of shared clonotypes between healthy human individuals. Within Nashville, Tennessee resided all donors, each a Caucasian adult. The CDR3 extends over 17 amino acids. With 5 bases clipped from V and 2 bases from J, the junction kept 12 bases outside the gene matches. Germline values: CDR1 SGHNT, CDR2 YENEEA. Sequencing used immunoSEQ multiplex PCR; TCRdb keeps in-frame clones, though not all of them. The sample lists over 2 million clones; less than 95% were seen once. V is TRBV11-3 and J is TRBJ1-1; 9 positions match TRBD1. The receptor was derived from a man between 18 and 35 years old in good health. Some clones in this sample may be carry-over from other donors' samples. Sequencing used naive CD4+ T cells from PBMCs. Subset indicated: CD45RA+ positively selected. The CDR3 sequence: CASSLTPTGGKNTEAFF. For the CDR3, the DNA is TGTGCCAGCAGCCTGACCCCGACAGGGGGGAAAAACACTGAAGCTTTCTTT.